This T cell receptor beta chain was captured in a study of T-cell memory formation after mild COVID-19. Study background: Largely, TCR clusters stayed within a single donor. Study-wide points: Confirmation was lacking for SARS-CoV-2 specificity of second-wave clones that peaked on day 37. Contracting clones from day 15 to 85 had balanced CD4/CD8; later expanders favoured CD4+. The finding that pre-infection memory included some responding clones suggested that cross-reactive memory joined.

MiXCR was run by TCRdb on the 5' RACE reads, yielding one entry per CDR3 protein. The data hold 100,000 to 130,000 distinct CDR3 sequences, with roughly a sixth observed a single time. This clonotype came up many times. Its target is unknown. The sequence derives from a man younger than 30 who had mild COVID-19 (a few samples of this study predate the infection). Cell type and time point are not known. The sequencing sample was made of PBMCs or a T cell subset sorted from them (not recorded which).

The DNA for the CDR3 is TGCGCCAGCAGCCAATCCGCCTCTCCGAGGTCCCCCGGGGAGCTGTTTTTT. Its translation is CASSQSASPRSPGELFF. The genes are TRBV4-3 and TRBJ2-2; D call uncertain. Trimming removed 2 bases from V and 6 bases from J, with 19 bases in between. The CDR3 has 17 amino acids. The germline V gene has CDR1 LGHNA and CDR2 YSLEER.